This note documents a single T cell receptor beta chain sequence. The antigen remains undetermined. This table comes from immunoSEQ multiplex PCR, and its TCRdb copy is limited to in-frame clones, with some not included. The repertoire holds roughly 30,000 clones, with roughly 80% as singletons. This sample stems from a study of PD-1 blockade in classical Hodgkin lymphoma. The overall study: Every 2 weeks, patients got 3 mg/kg intravenous nivolumab.

The CDR3 has 13 residues. The V gene lost 2 bases and the J gene lost 7 bases, with 12 bases spanning the gap. Germline assignment: CDR1 SGHNT and CDR2 YYREEE (reference sequence). Study-wide results and caveats: A significant rise in TCR diversity was seen by C4D1 for CD4+ cells but not for CD8+ cells.

Time point in this sample: cycle 4 day 1 (C4D1), after about 6 weeks of nivolumab. Relapse was seen in all patients after autologous stem cell transplantation, and brentuximab vedotin exposure was variable. Magnetic negative selection was used to purify CD4+ T cells from thawed PBMCs. Responses achieved at best were complete response, partial response or progressive disease. The sequencing here drew on CD4+ T cells from blood, taken before the fourth cycle of nivolumab. The chain links TRBV5-4 to TRBJ1-2, with a possible D match to TRBD1 (6 bases). The sequence derives from a human donor with classical Hodgkin lymphoma. The CDR3 nucleotides read TGTGCCAGCAGCTTAACCCAGGGGTCTGGCTACACCTTC. This encodes CASSLTQGSGYTF.